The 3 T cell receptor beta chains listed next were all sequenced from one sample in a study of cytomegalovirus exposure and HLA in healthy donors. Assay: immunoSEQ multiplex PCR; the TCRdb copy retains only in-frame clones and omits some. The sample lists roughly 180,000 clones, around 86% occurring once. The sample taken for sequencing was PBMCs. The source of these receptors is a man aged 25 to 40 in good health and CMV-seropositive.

DNA of the CDR3: TGTGCCAGCAGCGTAGAAGGACAGGGGGTTCAGCCCCAGCATTTT. Its protein is CASSVEGQGVQPQHF. The chain carries TRBV9 and TRBJ1-5; 10 bases match TRBD1. V was pared by 0 bases and J by 6 bases, with 3 bases of the junction left unmatched. Germline V gives CDR1 SGDLS, CDR2 YYNGEE. This CDR3 is built from 15 residues.

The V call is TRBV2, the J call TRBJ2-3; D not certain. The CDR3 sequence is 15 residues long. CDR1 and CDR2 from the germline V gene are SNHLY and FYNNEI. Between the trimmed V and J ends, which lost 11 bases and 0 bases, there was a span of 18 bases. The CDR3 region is CAAGTSQTSTDTQYF. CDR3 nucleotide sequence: TGTGCCGCCGGTACATCACAGACTAGCACAGATACGCAGTATTTT.

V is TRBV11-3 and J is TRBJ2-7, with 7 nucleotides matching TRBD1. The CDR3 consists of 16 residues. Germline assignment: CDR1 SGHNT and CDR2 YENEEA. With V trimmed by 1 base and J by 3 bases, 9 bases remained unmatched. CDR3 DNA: TGTGCCAGCAGCTTAGCTCGGAGACAGGGCCTCTACGAGCAGTACTTC. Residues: CASSLARRQGLYEQYF.